The 30 T cell receptor beta chains below were found in one sample sequenced in a study of blood T cell repertoires in COVID-19. Using immunoSEQ multiplex PCR, the repertoire was profiled, and TCRdb retains in-frame clones only, with some absent. Of tens of thousands of clones in the sample, almost 85% are singletons; the top ten hold 9.5% to 15%. Specimen: peripheral blood. These receptors were obtained from a man of 80 years or more with acute or convalescent COVID-19.

The gene calls are TRBV6-5 and TRBJ1-2, with D possibly TRBD1 on 6 matching bases. Deletions cut 0 bases from V and 5 bases from J, with 13 bases between. This CDR3 region has 15 residues. The germline gives CDR1 MNHEY, CDR2 SVGAGI. The CDR3 sequence: CASSYSGDTPYGYTF. CDR3 nucleotides: TGTGCCAGCAGTTACTCGGGGGACACACCGTATGGCTACACCTTC.

Only one count was recorded for this clone. The V call is TRBV7-9, the J call TRBJ2-4, with D possibly being TRBD2 (6 bases). V was shortened by 4 bases and J by 6 bases, with 10 bases between the two germline ends. Germline lookup yields CDR1 SEHNR and CDR2 FQNEAQ (reference sequence). CDR3 length: 13 amino acids. The CDR3 reads CASSSTEGNIQYF. The CDR3 DNA reads as TGTGCCAGCAGCTCAACGGAGGGAAACATTCAGTACTTC.

This chain joins TRBV6-5 and TRBJ2-7; TRBD2 aligns across 9 bases. The V gene end was trimmed by 6 bases and the J gene end by 4 bases; junction bases not matched to a gene: 4. The CDR3 is 13 amino acids. Looked up from germline, CDR1 is MNHEY and CDR2 is SVGAGI. For the CDR3, the DNA is TGTGCCAGCAGGGCTAGCGGGGTTTACGAGCAGTACTTC. Residues: CASRASGVYEQYF.

J is TRBJ2-3 and V is TRBV4-1; 7 bases agree with TRBD2. Trimming took 0 bases from V and 5 from J; bases not matched to a gene: 8. This CDR3 comprises 16 residues. Germline assignment: CDR1 MGHRA and CDR2 YSYEKL. Here the CDR3 DNA reads TGCGCCAGCAGCCAAGATCCAGCGGGGACGTTAGATACGCAGTATTTT. Encoded protein: CASSQDPAGTLDTQYF.

In its sample, this clone is medium-sized. The chain carries TRBV30 and TRBJ2-7; D is unresolved. In germline, CDR1 is GTSNPN, CDR2 SVGIG (reference sequence). Trimming took off 1 base at V and 1 base at J, with 8 bases between the two ends. The CDR3 is made up of 13 amino acids. The CDR3 coding sequence is TGTGCCTGGAGTGATGAGCTATCCTACGAGCAGTACTTC. Translating it yields CAWSDELSYEQYF.

The chain carries TRBV4-2 and TRBJ1-3, with 9 bases identical to TRBD1. Germline V gene data show CDR1 as LGHNA and CDR2 as YNFKEQ. With 3 bases clipped from V and 0 bases from J, the junction kept 3 bases outside the gene matches. CDR3 length equals 16 residues. The CDR3 DNA reads as TGTGCCAGCAGCCAGGGGGACAGGGACTCTGGAAACACCATATATTTT. Translated: CASSQGDRDSGNTIYF.

CDR3 residues: CAWSPGVSYGYTF. CDR3 in DNA: TGTGCCTGGAGCCCGGGGGTCTCCTATGGCTACACCTTC. This chain connects TRBV30 to TRBJ1-2; tentatively, D is TRBD1 (5 bases). There are 13 residues in the CDR3. Deletions cut 3 bases from V and 4 bases from J, with 12 bases between. From germline, CDR1 is GTSNPN and CDR2 SVGIG (reference sequence).

This rearrangement joins TRBV25-1 to TRBJ2-3; 7 bases are shared with TRBD1. CDR3 length: 15 residues. With 1 base clipped from V and 3 bases from J, the junction kept 4 bases outside the gene matches. Germline V gives CDR1 MGHDK, CDR2 SYGVNS. Written as DNA, the CDR3 is TGTGCCAGCAGTGAATCGAACAGGGGAACAGATACGCAGTATTTT. It codes for CASSESNRGTDTQYF.

The CDR3 nucleotides read TGTGCCAGCAGCACGCGGTTGAACACAACCGGGGAGCTGTTTTTT. Protein sequence: CASSTRLNTTGELFF. The chain has TRBV11-3 and TRBJ2-2, with unresolved D. This CDR3 is built from 15 residues. Looked up from germline, CDR1 is SGHNT and CDR2 is YENEEA. V shed 5 bases and J shed 5 bases, with 15 bases lying between them.

The chain links TRBV19 to TRBJ1-5; possibly TRBD1 for D (5 bases). Germline CDR1 reads LNHDA; CDR2 reads SQIVND (reference sequence). This CDR3 spans 14 amino acids. Deletions cut 0 bases from V and 9 bases from J, with 12 bases between. The CDR3 DNA reads TGTGCCAGTAGTATAGATGACAGCTCTGGGCCCCAGCATTTT. Its protein is CASSIDDSSGPQHF.

J is TRBJ1-1 and V is TRBV10-3; D is possibly TRBD1 (6 bases). Deletions cut 8 bases from V and 10 bases from J, with 17 bases between. CDR3 length: 12 amino acids. Germline CDR1 ENHRY, CDR2 SYGVKD. In DNA, the CDR3 is TGTGCCATCGGACCCGGACAGTCGCGAGCTTTCTTT. Residues: CAIGPGQSRAFF.

This clone was counted only a few times. The chain carries TRBV27 and TRBJ1-4, with D perhaps matching TRBD1 (6 bases). The germline V gene encodes CDR1 MNHEY and CDR2 SMNVEV (reference sequence). Trimming removed 7 bases from V and 0 bases from J, with 9 bases in between. The CDR3 runs 14 residues. The CDR3 loop is CASKTGATNEKLFF. The CDR3 DNA follows: TGTGCCAGCAAGACAGGCGCAACTAATGAAAAACTGTTTTTT.

The gene calls are TRBV6-4 and TRBJ1-1; D unresolved. The ends were cut back, 6 bases at V and 2 bases at J, with 10 bases in the middle. Germline values: CDR1 MRHNA, CDR2 SNTAGT. The CDR3 covers 13 residues. The CDR3 spells CASSEEENTEAFF. CDR3 nucleotide sequence: TGTGCCAGCAGCGAGGAGGAAAACACTGAAGCTTTCTTT.

This clone was counted between two and nine times. This rearrangement joins TRBV5-1 to TRBJ2-3; 9 bases are shared with TRBD2. The J segment lost 4 bases and the V segment lost 5 bases, leaving 5 bases of the junction unmatched. This CDR3 spans 14 amino acids. CDR1 and CDR2 from the germline V gene are SGHRS and YFSETQ. CDR3 in amino acids: CASRWRGGPDTQYF. The CDR3 region has the DNA TGCGCCAGCAGGTGGCGGGGGGGCCCAGATACGCAGTATTTT. Full variable domain (remainder filled in from reference TRBV5-1 and TRBJ2-3): KAGVTQTPRYLIKTRGQQVTLSCSPISGHRSVSWYQQTPGQGLQFLFEYFSETQRNKGNFPGRFSGRQFSNSRSEMNVSTLELGDSALYLCASRWRGGPDTQYFGPGTRLTVL.

The CDR3: CASNSITDTQYF. The DNA for the CDR3 is TGTGCCAGCAACAGCATCACAGATACGCAGTATTTT. The chain joins TRBV12-3 or TRBV12-4 to TRBJ2-3; D call uncertain. With 7 bases removed from V and 2 bases from J, the gap between germline ends came to 7 bases. This CDR3 contains 12 residues.

This chain joins TRBV21-1 and TRBJ2-3; TRBD2 reflects the table's D call only, with no check against the DNA. TRBV21-1 has pseudogene status. The CDR3 sequence is 16 residues long. The CDR3: CASSKTSGGLTDTQYF. Written as DNA, the CDR3 is TGTGCCAGCAGCAAGACTAGCGGGGGCCTCACAGATACGCAGTATTTT.

This chain links TRBV12-5 with TRBJ1-5, with D maybe TRBD1 (6 bases). The V and J ends lost 1 base and 2 bases respectively, with 9 bases between them. Germline V gene data show CDR1 as LGHNT and CDR2 as FRNRAP. The length of the CDR3 is 15 residues. This chain's CDR3 is CASGLDRQGNQPQHF. The CDR3 DNA sequence: TGTGCTAGTGGTTTGGACCGACAGGGCAATCAGCCCCAGCATTTT.

The CDR3 is CASSQGQGDRETQYF. The CDR3 bases are TGCGCCAGCAGCCAGGGACAGGGAGATCGAGAGACCCAGTACTTC. The rearrangement joins TRBV4-1 to TRBJ2-5; 9 bases agree with TRBD1. With 3 bases clipped from V and 4 bases from J, the junction kept 6 bases outside the gene matches. Germline CDR1 is MGHRA and CDR2 is YSYEKL. This CDR3 spans 15 amino acids.

J is TRBJ2-5 and V is TRBV5-1; 12 bases line up with TRBD2. CDR3 length equals 16 residues. Germline V gene data show CDR1 as SGHRS and CDR2 as YFSETQ. The J segment lost 5 bases and the V segment lost 4 bases, leaving 9 bases of the junction unmatched. The CDR3 loop reads CASSARLAGAWETQYF. In DNA form, the CDR3 reads TGCGCCAGCAGCGCCCGACTAGCGGGGGCATGGGAGACCCAGTACTTC.

The chain combines TRBV9 with TRBJ1-4; TRBD1 is a possible D gene (5 bases). Germline CDR1 is SGDLS and CDR2 is YYNGEE. Trimming removed 0 bases from V and 3 bases from J, with 15 bases in between. This CDR3 has 17 amino acids. The CDR3 region has the DNA TGTGCCAGCAGCGTAGAGGGAGGAGGGGTAGCTAATGAAAAACTGTTTTTT. This encodes CASSVEGGGVANEKLFF.

The chain combines TRBV20-1 with TRBJ1-1; D is undetermined. Germline assignment: CDR1 DFQATT and CDR2 SNEGSKA (reference sequence). Between the trimmed V and J ends, which lost 1 base and 5 bases, there was a span of 5 bases. This CDR3 spans 11 amino acids. CDR3 sequence reads: CSARGSTEAFF. The DNA of the CDR3 is TGCAGTGCTAGAGGGAGTACTGAAGCTTTCTTT.

The count of this clone is one. The rearrangement links TRBV11-1 to TRBJ1-1, with TRBD1 matching 8 bases. Germline CDR1 is SGHAT and CDR2 is FQDESV (reference sequence). The CDR3 loop spans 14 amino acids. The V gene end was trimmed by 4 bases and the J gene end by 4 bases; junction bases not matched to a gene: 5. In nucleotides, the CDR3 is TGTGCCAGCAGCTACCGGGACAGGTTCACTGAAGCTTTCTTT. Its protein product is CASSYRDRFTEAFF.

This clone turned up a few times. The J gene is TRBJ1-1, the V gene TRBV6-5; 7 bases fit TRBD1. CDR1 and CDR2 (germline): MNHEY, SVGAGI. The CDR3 sequence is 13 residues long. V was clipped by 6 bases and J by 6 bases; unmatched bases: 7. This CDR3 reads CASRYRGGAEAFF. In DNA form, the CDR3 reads TGTGCCAGCAGGTACAGGGGAGGGGCTGAAGCTTTCTTT.

The chain couples TRBV11-2 to TRBJ2-5, with 14 bases lining up with TRBD2. Germline V gives CDR1 SGHAT, CDR2 FQNNGV. The CDR3 spans 16 residues. V lost 5 bases, J lost 2 bases, and 4 bases stayed unmatched. This CDR3 is CASSLRLAGGQETQYF. As DNA, the CDR3 is TGTGCCAGCAGCCTCAGACTAGCGGGGGGGCAAGAGACCCAGTACTTC.

The chain employs TRBV29-1 and TRBJ2-7; perhaps TRBD1 as D (7 bases). Germline V gene lookup returns CDR1 SQVTM and CDR2 ANQGSEA. This CDR3 is 14 amino acids long. Trimming took off 4 bases at V and 1 base at J, with 14 bases between the two ends. The CDR3 protein is CSVGGQGGSYEQYF. The CDR3 coding sequence is TGCAGCGTTGGTGGCCAGGGGGGATCCTACGAGCAGTACTTC.

The chain couples TRBV6-5 to TRBJ1-1, with 7 bases identical to TRBD1. Germline V gene sequence: CDR1 MNHEY, CDR2 SVGAGI. The CDR3 loop spans 15 amino acids. V trimming: 6 bases; J trimming: 1 base; junction bases outside the gene matches: 8. CDR3 DNA: TGTGCCAGCAGCTATTGGGACAGCCCGAACACTGAAGCTTTCTTT. Its protein is CASSYWDSPNTEAFF.

This rearrangement joins TRBV7-3 to TRBJ1-1; D gene uncertain. Germline CDR1 reads SGHTA; CDR2 reads FQGTGA. V lost 4 bases and J lost 1, with 7 bases in between. The CDR3 is made up of 13 amino acids. CDR3: CASSSQQNTEAFF. The DNA for the CDR3 is TGTGCCAGCAGCTCACAGCAGAACACTGAAGCTTTCTTT.

The chain recombines TRBV12-3 or TRBV12-4 with TRBJ1-1, with TRBD1 identical over 8 bases. V shed 3 bases and J 14 bases; nucleotides not matched to a gene: 11. The CDR3 contains 13 residues. In DNA form, the CDR3 reads TGTGCCAGCAGTTTGACAGGGGTCACCCCCCCCTTCTTT. Translation gives CASSLTGVTPPFF.

This clone was seen more than once but under ten times. This rearrangement joins TRBV19 to TRBJ1-1; 7 nucleotides match TRBD1. From germline, CDR1 is LNHDA and CDR2 SQIVND (reference sequence). The V gene end was trimmed by 6 bases and the J gene end by 1 base; junction bases not matched to a gene: 5. This CDR3 has 14 residues. The CDR3 region is CASRWTGGNTEAFF. CDR3 in DNA: TGTGCCAGTAGGTGGACAGGAGGGAACACTGAAGCTTTCTTT.

The rearrangement links TRBV7-3 to TRBJ2-5, with a possible D match to TRBD1 (6 bases). Per the germline V gene, CDR1 is SGHTA and CDR2 is FQGTGA. The CDR3 covers 14 residues. V lost 1 base, J lost 3 bases, and 9 bases lay in between. The CDR3 reads CASSLISGEETQYF. In DNA form, the CDR3 reads TGTGCCAGCAGCTTAATTTCAGGGGAAGAGACCCAGTACTTC.